These T cell receptor beta chains were read from a single sample in a study of human T cells and chemical hapten exposure. MiXCR was run by TCRdb on the RACE reads, yielding one entry per CDR3 protein. The data show roughly 380,000 distinct CDR3 sequences, around 6% seen once. The specimen comprised whole blood, sampled in connection with sensitization to the hapten diphenylcyclopropenone (DPC). The origin of the receptors is a young woman with alopecia areata. Some clones in this sample may be carry-over from other donors' samples. CDR3s include the opening cysteine and the closing phenylalanine or tryptophan. D genes are given only for firm matches. Where a row states a size, it is once, few, many or the class of an expanded clone; other rows omit it.

abundance: few
d_gene: -
j_gene: TRBJ2-5
v_gene: TRBV6-5
CDR3aa: CASSYSMNGAPQTQYF
CDR3nt: TGTGCCAGCAGTTACTCAATGAATGGGGCTCCGCAGACCCAGTACTTC

abundance: -
d_gene: -
j_gene: TRBJ2-2
v_gene: TRBV4-3
CDR3aa: CASSQEIGELFF
CDR3nt: TGCGCCAGCAGCCAAGAAATCGGGGAGCTGTTTTTT

abundance: few
d_gene: -
j_gene: TRBJ1-1
v_gene: TRBV7-2
CDR3aa: CASSQRGLPVEAFF
CDR3nt: TGTGCCAGCAGCCAGAGGGGCCTCCCTGTTGAAGCTTTCTTT

abundance: many
d_gene: -
j_gene: TRBJ1-5
v_gene: TRBV6-2/TRBV6-3
CDR3aa: CASSRGLRPQHF
CDR3nt: TGTGCCAGCAGCCGGGGACTTCGGCCCCAGCATTTT

abundance: -
d_gene: -
j_gene: TRBJ1-6
v_gene: TRBV7-9
CDR3aa: CASSLQGLYNSPLHF
CDR3nt: TGTGCCAGCAGCTTGCAGGGACTCTATAATTCACCCCTCCACTTT

abundance: few
d_gene: -
j_gene: TRBJ2-3
v_gene: TRBV9
CDR3aa: CATARAGSTDTQYF
CDR3nt: TGTGCCACCGCACGGGCGGGCAGCACAGATACGCAGTATTTT

abundance: -
d_gene: -
j_gene: TRBJ1-2
v_gene: TRBV5-5
CDR3aa: CASRDKGRIYGYTF
CDR3nt: TGTGCCAGCAGGGATAAGGGGAGGATCTATGGCTACACCTTC

abundance: -
d_gene: -
j_gene: TRBJ2-3
v_gene: TRBV11-2
CDR3aa: CASSSETANTQYF
CDR3nt: TGTGCCAGCAGTTCCGAGACAGCAAACACGCAGTATTTT

abundance: few
d_gene: -
j_gene: TRBJ1-1
v_gene: TRBV5-1
CDR3aa: CASSLTAGTEAFF
CDR3nt: TGCGCCAGCAGCTTAACTGCGGGGACTGAAGCTTTCTTT

abundance: -
d_gene: TRBD1
j_gene: TRBJ1-1
v_gene: TRBV5-1
CDR3aa: CASSLVGGYRGQGTEAFF
CDR3nt: TGCGCCAGCAGCTTGGTAGGTGGTTACAGGGGGCAAGGCACTGAAGCTTTCTTT

abundance: many
d_gene: TRBD2
j_gene: TRBJ2-7
v_gene: TRBV29-1
CDR3aa: CSVIAGGLYEQYF
CDR3nt: TGCAGCGTGATAGCGGGGGGGCTATACGAGCAGTACTTC

abundance: few
d_gene: -
j_gene: TRBJ1-5
v_gene: TRBV27
CDR3aa: CASSPSGSGNQPQHF
CDR3nt: TGTGCCAGCAGTCCTAGCGGTTCCGGCAATCAGCCCCAGCATTTT

abundance: few
d_gene: -
j_gene: TRBJ2-3
v_gene: TRBV5-1
CDR3aa: CASSLGDSNTQYF
CDR3nt: TGCGCCAGCAGCTTGGGGGATTCGAATACGCAGTATTTT

abundance: few
d_gene: TRBD1
j_gene: TRBJ2-1
v_gene: TRBV5-8
CDR3aa: CASSPRTGVEQFF
CDR3nt: TGTGCCAGCAGCCCAAGGACAGGTGTTGAGCAGTTCTTC

abundance: few
d_gene: TRBD1
j_gene: TRBJ2-3
v_gene: TRBV6-7
CDR3aa: CASRAGTGGSDTQYF
CDR3nt: TGTGCCAGCAGGGCCGGGACAGGGGGGTCGGATACGCAGTATTTT

abundance: many
d_gene: -
j_gene: TRBJ2-5
v_gene: TRBV7-6
CDR3aa: CASSLLGRTQYF
CDR3nt: TGTGCCAGCAGCTTATTAGGGCGAACCCAGTACTTC

abundance: many
d_gene: -
j_gene: TRBJ1-5
v_gene: TRBV10-3
CDR3aa: CAISESSDTADSNQPQHF
CDR3nt: TGTGCCATCAGTGAGTCCTCCGACACGGCCGATAGCAATCAGCCCCAGCATTTT

abundance: -
d_gene: -
j_gene: TRBJ2-3
v_gene: TRBV6-5
CDR3aa: CASSPGGGTQYF
CDR3nt: TGTGCCAGCAGCCCAGGCGGAGGTACGCAGTATTTT

abundance: once
d_gene: -
j_gene: TRBJ1-5
v_gene: TRBV18
CDR3aa: CASSPSAQGNQPQHF
CDR3nt: TGTGCCAGCTCACCAAGTGCACAGGGCAATCAGCCCCAGCATTTT

abundance: many
d_gene: TRBD1
j_gene: TRBJ1-5
v_gene: TRBV20-1
CDR3aa: CSATRTGASHQPQHF
CDR3nt: TGCAGTGCTACCCGGACAGGGGCTTCTCATCAGCCCCAGCATTTT

abundance: -
d_gene: -
j_gene: TRBJ1-3
v_gene: TRBV18
CDR3aa: CASSPPGQASGNTIYF
CDR3nt: TGTGCCAGCTCACCACCAGGACAAGCCTCTGGAAACACCATATATTTT

abundance: -
d_gene: TRBD1
j_gene: TRBJ2-5
v_gene: TRBV5-5
CDR3aa: CASSLPRQGYSQETQYF
CDR3nt: TGTGCCAGCAGCTTGCCGCGACAGGGGTATTCGCAAGAGACCCAGTACTTC

abundance: -
d_gene: TRBD1
j_gene: TRBJ2-7
v_gene: TRBV2
CDR3aa: CASSVSGGYEQYF
CDR3nt: TGTGCCAGCAGTGTTTCAGGGGGCTACGAGCAGTACTTC

abundance: -
d_gene: TRBD1
j_gene: TRBJ1-5
v_gene: TRBV6-2/TRBV6-3
CDR3aa: CASSAGTGGYNQPQHF
CDR3nt: TGTGCCAGCAGTGCCGGGACAGGGGGGTACAATCAGCCCCAGCATTTT

abundance: few
d_gene: -
j_gene: TRBJ2-6
v_gene: TRBV6-1
CDR3aa: CASIRAGAPPLSGANVLTF
CDR3nt: TGTGCCAGCATCAGGGCCGGGGCGCCCCCCCTCTCTGGGGCCAACGTCCTGACTTTC

abundance: -
d_gene: -
j_gene: TRBJ1-2
v_gene: TRBV7-4
CDR3aa: CASSLLRESRGTGYGYTF
CDR3nt: TGTGCCAGCAGCTTACTACGGGAATCTCGGGGGACTGGATATGGCTACACCTTC

abundance: many
d_gene: -
j_gene: TRBJ1-1
v_gene: TRBV6-1
CDR3aa: CASTSQMSTEAFF
CDR3nt: TGTGCCAGCACTTCGCAGATGTCCACTGAAGCTTTCTTT

abundance: many
d_gene: -
j_gene: TRBJ1-6
v_gene: TRBV14
CDR3aa: CASSQLQGRANSPLHF
CDR3nt: TGTGCCAGCAGCCAATTACAGGGCCGAGCGAATTCACCCCTCCACTTT

abundance: -
d_gene: TRBD2
j_gene: TRBJ2-1
v_gene: TRBV15
CDR3aa: CATSRGFEAGEKGSYNEQFF
CDR3nt: TGTGCCACCAGCAGAGGGTTTGAGGCGGGAGAGAAGGGCTCCTACAATGAGCAGTTCTTC

abundance: -
d_gene: -
j_gene: TRBJ1-4
v_gene: TRBV12-3/TRBV12-4
CDR3aa: CASSLFQGGEKLFF
CDR3nt: TGTGCCAGCAGTTTATTCCAGGGAGGAGAAAAACTGTTTTTT

abundance: -
d_gene: TRBD2
j_gene: TRBJ2-3
v_gene: TRBV24-1
CDR3aa: CATSDLNPSGAHDTQYF
CDR3nt: TGTGCCACCAGTGACCTTAATCCTAGCGGGGCCCACGATACGCAGTATTTT

abundance: few
d_gene: -
j_gene: TRBJ1-1
v_gene: TRBV3-1
CDR3aa: CASMSLNTEAFF
CDR3nt: TGTGCCAGCATGTCCTTGAACACTGAAGCTTTCTTT

abundance: -
d_gene: TRBD1
j_gene: TRBJ1-3
v_gene: TRBV7-2
CDR3aa: CASSLGTGAGNTIYF
CDR3nt: TGTGCCAGCAGCTTGGGGACAGGGGCTGGAAACACCATATATTTT

abundance: many
d_gene: TRBD1
j_gene: TRBJ1-4
v_gene: TRBV5-5
CDR3aa: CASNEQGDGEKLFF
CDR3nt: TGTGCCAGTAATGAACAGGGGGATGGGGAAAAACTGTTTTTT

abundance: many
d_gene: -
j_gene: TRBJ2-3
v_gene: TRBV7-9
CDR3aa: CASSFPDTQYF
CDR3nt: TGTGCCAGCAGCTTTCCCGATACGCAGTATTTT

abundance: many
d_gene: TRBD1
j_gene: TRBJ1-2
v_gene: TRBV20-1
CDR3aa: CSASGQGAGSYGYTF
CDR3nt: TGCAGTGCTAGTGGCCAGGGGGCGGGTAGCTATGGCTACACCTTC

abundance: -
d_gene: TRBD1
j_gene: TRBJ1-5
v_gene: TRBV24-1
CDR3aa: CATSDKTGDSNQPQHF
CDR3nt: TGTGCCACCAGTGATAAGACAGGGGATAGCAATCAGCCCCAGCATTTT